A single sample gave rise to the 25 T cell receptor beta chains below, sequenced in a study of early T cells in non-severe SARS-CoV-2 infection. Each CDR3 protein is one row after TCRdb ran MiXCR on the 5' RACE reads. Of 70,000 to 95,000 distinct CDR3 sequences in the sample, over 8.5% are singletons; the top ten hold 4.8%. Source material: whole blood. These receptors all come from an adult who was a healthcare worker with PCR-confirmed SARS-CoV-2 infection or an uninfected control (not recorded which).

This clonotype was recorded at least ten times. The V and J genes are TRBV19 and TRBJ2-1; 8 nucleotides match TRBD2. The CDR3 totals 16 residues. Germline CDR1 is LNHDA and CDR2 is SQIVND (reference sequence). V lost 2 bases and J lost 2; bases outside the gene matches: 5. CDR3 nucleotide sequence: TGTGCCAGTAGTATACTCAGCGGGGGACCCTACAATGAGCAGTTCTTC. It yields the protein CASSILSGGPYNEQFF.

This clonotype was picked up many times. The chain uses TRBV7-3 and TRBJ2-2; 8 bases match TRBD2. V was clipped by 6 bases and J by 5 bases; unmatched bases: 11. There are 16 residues in the CDR3. Germline-derived CDR1 and CDR2 are SGHTA and FQGTGA. CDR3 in DNA: TGTGCCAGCAGTTCCAGCGGGGGAGTTAGTACCGGGGAGCTGTTTTTT. Its protein is CASSSSGGVSTGELFF.

In its sample, this clonotype was seen many times. This sequence joins TRBV6-1 and TRBJ1-2, with 10 bases identical to TRBD1. The CDR3 is 12 residues long. In germline, CDR1 is MNHNS, CDR2 SASEGT. CDR3 in amino acids: CATGTGDHGYTF. Here the CDR3 DNA reads TGTGCTACCGGGACAGGGGATCATGGCTACACCTTC.

In its sample, this clonotype was seen a few times. The chain links TRBV28 to TRBJ1-5; tentative D call: TRBD1 (5 bases). The germline V gene encodes CDR1 MDHEN and CDR2 SYDVKM. This CDR3 spans 17 amino acids. Trimming stripped 6 bases from V and 9 bases from J, with 27 bases between. This chain's CDR3 is CASSRPDPGTAVRPQHF. In DNA form, the CDR3 reads TGTGCCAGCAGCCGCCCTGACCCCGGGACCGCGGTACGGCCCCAGCATTTT.

Many counts were recorded for this clonotype. The V call is TRBV28, the J call TRBJ1-5; 7 nucleotides agree with TRBD1. This CDR3 contains 13 residues. V lost 5 bases and J lost 15; bases outside the gene matches: 13. Germline loops: CDR1 MDHEN, CDR2 SYDVKM. CDR3 bases: TGTGCCAGCAGTACCGTACAGGGGATTCCAACGCATTTT. It encodes CASSTVQGIPTHF.

This clonotype has a count of ten or more. This chain joins TRBV7-7 and TRBJ2-3, with 10 nucleotides matching TRBD2. V lost 5 bases, J lost 1 base, and 3 bases stayed unmatched. CDR1 and CDR2 from the germline V gene are SSHAT and FNYEAQ (reference sequence). The CDR3 is 15 residues long. The CDR3 DNA reads as TGTGCCAGCAGCCGCGGACTAGCGGGCACAGATACGCAGTATTTT. This translates into CASSRGLAGTDTQYF.

This clonotype appeared many times. V and J are TRBV10-3 and TRBJ2-3, with 12 bases matching TRBD1. CDR1 and CDR2 (germline): ENHRY, SYGVKD. The CDR3 has 14 amino acids. With 5 bases clipped from V and 8 bases from J, the junction kept 5 bases outside the gene matches. The CDR3 reads CAISTGTGGSTQYF. The CDR3 DNA reads TGTGCCATCAGTACCGGGACAGGGGGCTCTACGCAGTATTTT.

Many counts were recorded for this clonotype. The rearrangement joins TRBV5-8 to TRBJ1-5; D uncertain. The CDR3 is made up of 15 amino acids. Trimming shortened V by 1 base and J by 0 bases, and 8 bases separated the two germline ends. The germline V gene encodes CDR1 SGHTS and CDR2 YDEGEE. DNA of the CDR3: TGTGCCAGCAGCTTGACACCGTATAGCAATCAGCCCCAGCATTTT. Its protein product is CASSLTPYSNQPQHF.

This clonotype was counted only a few times. The chain has TRBV14 and TRBJ2-5, with 7 nucleotides matching TRBD1. Per the germline V gene, CDR1 is SGHDN and CDR2 is FVKESK. V shed 3 bases and J 1 base; nucleotides not matched to a gene: 14. CDR3 length equals 18 residues. For the CDR3, the DNA is TGTGCCAGCAGCCATGCGCAGGGGACAGCAACCTTCCAAGAGACCCAGTACTTC. Translating it yields CASSHAQGTATFQETQYF.

This clonotype has ten or more counts. The chain recombines TRBV10-3 with TRBJ1-2, with 7 bases fitting TRBD1. The CDR3 extends over 12 amino acids. V was clipped by 2 bases and J by 13 bases; unmatched bases: 7. Germline-derived CDR1 and CDR2 are ENHRY and SYGVKD. DNA for the CDR3: TGTGCCATCAGTGAGCCAGGACAGGAAGGCACCTTC. Encoded protein: CAISEPGQEGTF.

This clonotype was seen only a few times. The rearrangement joins TRBV7-2 to TRBJ2-3; D is ambiguous. The V end lost 2 bases, the J end lost 8 bases, and 14 bases lay between the germline ends. Germline CDR1 is SGHTA and CDR2 is FQGNSA. CDR3 length: 14 residues. This chain's CDR3 is CASSLKGPTATQYF. The CDR3 bases are TGTGCCAGCAGCTTAAAAGGCCCGACGGCTACGCAGTATTTT.

This clonotype was seen at least ten times. The chain recombines TRBV10-3 with TRBJ2-7; TRBD1 aligns across 8 bases. The V gene end was trimmed by 7 bases and the J gene end by 6 bases; junction bases not matched to a gene: 8. Germline V gene lookup returns CDR1 ENHRY and CDR2 SYGVKD. The CDR3 runs 13 residues. CDR3 nucleotide sequence: TGTGCCATCAAGCTTACAGACAGGGGCGAGCAGTACTTC. Residues: CAIKLTDRGEQYF.

The V and J genes are TRBV3-1 and TRBJ1-2; TRBD1 agrees at 9 bases. The germline gives CDR1 LGHDT, CDR2 YNNKEL (reference sequence). CDR3 length equals 16 residues. V lost 1 base, J lost 5 bases, and 8 bases stayed unmatched. The DNA of the CDR3 is TGTGCCAGCAGCCAAGTTGTAAGACAGGGGGGTTATGGCTACACCTTC. It yields the protein CASSQVVRQGGYGYTF. Complete variable domain (other parts from reference TRBV3-1 and TRBJ1-2): DTAVSQTPKYLVTQMGNDKSIKCEQNLGHDTMYWYKQDSKKFLKIMFSYNNKELIINETVPNRFSPKSPDKAHLNLHINSLELGDSAVYFCASSQVVRQGGYGYTFGSGTRLTVV.

This clonotype has more than one count but fewer than ten. As DNA, the CDR3 is TGTGCCAGCAGTTTCCGGGGAGCGGCCTACAATGAGCAGTTCTTC. This encodes CASSFRGAAYNEQFF. V is TRBV28 and J is TRBJ2-1, with D tentatively TRBD2 (5 bases). The CDR3 runs 15 residues. Germline V CDR1 and CDR2: MDHEN, SYDVKM. Trimming pared 3 bases from V and 2 bases from J, leaving 11 bases between.

This clonotype showed up many times. One end of the junction is discordant with germline, which a read error may explain. DNA of the CDR3: TGCGCCAGCAGCCCGCTAGCCTACAACGAGCAGTTCTTC. Its translation: CASSPLAYNEQFF. V and J are TRBV5-1 and TRBJ2-1; tentative D call: TRBD2 (5 bases). In germline, CDR1 is SGHRS, CDR2 YFSETQ. This CDR3 is built from 13 residues.

About this clonotype: With a much larger clone just one base away, this may be a read error. The chain has TRBV10-2 and TRBJ2-3, with TRBD2 matching 12 bases. The CDR3 extends over 19 amino acids. Germline CDR1 and CDR2: WSHSY and SAAADI. J was trimmed by 3 bases and V by 0 bases; bases with no gene match: 10. In DNA, the CDR3 is TGCGCCAGCAGTGAGTCGATCGTTACTAGCGGGAGGTTGACAGATACGCAGTATTTT. It encodes CASSESIVTSGRLTDTQYF.

This clonotype was recorded a few times. The V call is TRBV27, the J call TRBJ2-3, with 12 positions matching TRBD2. The CDR3 sequence is 18 residues long. With 5 bases clipped from V and 1 base from J, the junction kept 10 bases outside the gene matches. CDR1 is MNHEY and CDR2 is SMNVEV in the germline V gene (reference sequence). CDR3 nucleotide sequence: TGTGCCAGCAGTCCCCTAGCGGGAGGGACCTGGGGCACAGATACGCAGTATTTT. Translating gives CASSPLAGGTWGTDTQYF.

This clonotype was observed at least ten times. This sequence joins TRBV24-1 and TRBJ2-1, with 9 bases aligning to TRBD1. Trimming took 8 bases from V and 7 from J; bases not matched to a gene: 11. The CDR3 loop spans 15 amino acids. CDR1 KGHDR and CDR2 SFDVKD come from the germline V gene. The CDR3 DNA is TGTGCCACCACTCCGACAGGGGGAACCGAAAATGAGCAGTTCTTC. Protein: CATTPTGGTENEQFF.

This clonotype has at least ten counts. J is TRBJ2-7 and V is TRBV28, with 7 bases fitting TRBD1. The germline V gene encodes CDR1 MDHEN and CDR2 SYDVKM. V trimming: 2 bases; J trimming: 7 bases; junction bases outside the gene matches: 5. This CDR3 is 13 amino acids long. Here the CDR3 DNA reads TGTGCCAGCAGTTTAGGGACAGCTTGGGAGCAGTACTTC. Translating gives CASSLGTAWEQYF. The entire variable domain, with the rest obtained from reference TRBV28 and TRBJ2-7, is as follows: DVKVTQSSRYLVKRTGEKVFLECVQDMDHENMFWYRQDPGLGLRLIYFSYDVKMKEKGDIPEGYSVSREKKERFSLILESASTNQTSMYLCASSLGTAWEQYFGPGTRLTVT.

This rearrangement joins TRBV28 to TRBJ2-1; D is unresolved. Germline CDR1 and CDR2: MDHEN and SYDVKM. The V end lost 8 bases, the J end lost 2 bases, and 4 bases lay between the germline ends. The CDR3 runs 11 residues. Here the CDR3 DNA reads TGTGCCAGCCGGGCCTACAATGAGCAGTTCTTC. It yields the protein CASRAYNEQFF.

This clonotype was detected only a few times. The rearrangement links TRBV5-1 to TRBJ2-3; 7 nucleotides align to TRBD1. CDR1 is SGHRS, CDR2 YFSETQ, per germline. V lost 9 bases, J lost 2 bases, and 18 bases stayed unmatched. This CDR3 is built from 17 residues. CDR3 coding DNA: TGCGCCACCGACCAGGGGGTCGCCTGGCGGAACACAGATACGCAGTATTTT. It codes for CATDQGVAWRNTDTQYF.

This clonotype was observed a handful of times. The chain recombines TRBV11-1 with TRBJ2-5; TRBD1 matches 8 bases. Germline trimming cut 5 bases from V and 4 bases from J; bases unmatched to any gene: 12. This CDR3 contains 16 residues. Germline V lookup: CDR1 SGHAT, CDR2 FQDESV (reference sequence). The CDR3 is CASSPLTGEIGETQYF. The CDR3 nucleotides read TGTGCCAGCAGCCCATTGACAGGGGAGATTGGAGAGACCCAGTACTTC. Filled out from reference TRBV11-1 and TRBJ2-5, the complete variable domain reads EAEVAQSPRYKITEKSQAVAFWCDPISGHATLYWYRQILGQGPELLVQFQDESVVDDSQLPKDRFSAERLKGVDSTLKIQPAELGDSAMYLCASSPLTGEIGETQYFGPGTRLLVL.

This clonotype was counted only a few times. This sequence joins TRBV6-6 and TRBJ2-1; D call uncertain. The V gene's germline CDR1 is MNHNY and CDR2 SVGAGI (reference sequence). Deletions cut 5 bases from V and 9 bases from J, with 11 bases between. This CDR3 has 12 residues. The CDR3 here is CASSPLNSEQFF. The CDR3 region has the DNA TGTGCCAGCAGTCCACTAAATAGTGAGCAGTTCTTC.

The sample holds many counts of this clonotype. The chain uses TRBV12-3 or TRBV12-4 and TRBJ1-5; weak D call: TRBD1 (6 bases). The V end lost 6 bases, the J end lost 7 bases, and 16 bases lay between the germline ends. The CDR3 is 14 residues long. As DNA, the CDR3 is TGTGCCAGCAGCTTAACAGGGTCCTCACAGCCCCAGCATTTT. This codes for CASSLTGSSQPQHF.

The J gene is TRBJ2-7, the V gene TRBV12-3 or TRBV12-4; D unresolved. Trimming pared 4 bases from V and 5 bases from J, leaving 12 bases between. This CDR3 is built from 13 residues. The CDR3, as DNA: TGTGCCAGCAGTTCCTTACTTCAAAACGAGCAGTACTTC. It codes for CASSSLLQNEQYF.